Detailed here is one TCR beta chain. Its target is not known. Produced via immunoSEQ multiplex PCR; TCRdb's table is partial and in-frame only. The sample holds 150,000 to 160,000 clones; about 85% are singletons and the top ten take less than 3.5%. Germline CDR1 and CDR2: DFQATT and SNEGSKA (reference sequence). The CDR3 has 13 residues. V was shortened by 3 bases and J by 4 bases, with 12 bases between the two germline ends. The sample is drawn from a study of T cell responses to AZD1222 COVID-19 vaccine. Findings and caveats of the study: Repertoire collection took place solely once the T cell response had peaked.

This specimen was peripheral blood, taken on day 0 of AZD1222 vaccination. V and J are TRBV20-1 and TRBJ2-5, with TRBD1 as a possible D gene (5 bases). The receptor's source is an adult in good health. The CDR3 protein is CSASPRGLETQYF. The CDR3, as DNA: TGCAGTGCTAGTCCAAGGGGCCTAGAGACCCAGTACTTC.